The 14 T cell receptor beta chains given below trace back to one sample, sequenced in a study of T cells in Graves' hyperthyroidism and ophthalmopathy. RNA transcripts provided the source from which TCR beta CDR3 regions were amplified. The HTBI primer set was used in a first-round RT-PCR of the TCR CDR3. From the multiplex PCR reads, TCRdb called clonotypes with MiXCR, one entry per CDR3 protein. In the table there are around 540,000 distinct CDR3 sequences, about 43% of which are singletons. The source material was peripheral blood or thyroid tissue (not recorded which). The receptors come from a woman between 18 and 29 years old with Graves' hyperthyroidism.

On this clonotype itself: One end of the junction fails to match germline, which may point to a read error. The chain employs TRBV7-8 and TRBJ1-1; D call uncertain. The CDR3 spans 14 residues. Germline assignment: CDR1 SGHVS and CDR2 FQNEAQ. CDR3 nucleotide sequence: TGTGCCAGCAGTTTAGTTCATGGGGACACTGAAGCTTTCTTT. This codes for CASSLVHGDTEAFF.

The sample holds many counts of this clonotype. CDR3 in DNA: TGTGCCAGCCGGGCGGTCGTGACCCAGTACTTC. This gives the protein CASRAVVTQYF. V is TRBV2 and J is TRBJ2-5; D not certain. The CDR3 sequence is 11 residues long. Germline CDR1 and CDR2: SNHLY and FYNNEI. V was cut by 8 bases and J by 7 bases, with 11 bases left in between.

The chain carries TRBV10-2 and TRBJ2-7; TRBD2 aligns across 13 bases. From germline, CDR1 is WSHSY and CDR2 SAAADI. CDR3 length: 16 amino acids. The trim removed 6 bases at V and 3 bases at J, leaving 8 bases unmatched. Written as DNA, the CDR3 is TGCGCCAGCAGCCTGTCCGGGACTAGCGGGATCTACGAGCAGTACTTC. Translation: CASSLSGTSGIYEQYF.

This clonotype was seen a handful of times. J is TRBJ1-5 and V is TRBV20-1; 8 nucleotides agree with TRBD1. Germline V lookup: CDR1 DFQATT, CDR2 SNEGSKA (reference sequence). The CDR3 runs to 15 residues. CDR3 in DNA: TGCAGCGTCATGGGACAGGCAAATAGCAATCAGCCCCAGCATTTT. It translates to CSVMGQANSNQPQHF.

The V and J genes are TRBV25-1 and TRBJ2-7; TRBD1 agrees at 9 bases. Looked up from germline, CDR1 is MGHDK and CDR2 is SYGVNS. The CDR3 has 12 residues. The CDR3 DNA reads as TGTGCTAACAGGGGGCGGTCCTACGAGCAGTACTTC. It translates to CANRGRSYEQYF.

The chain has TRBV29-1 and TRBJ1-6, with D possibly TRBD1 on 5 matching bases. Trimming cost V 1 base and J 6 bases, with 7 bases left between them. Germline V lookup: CDR1 SQVTM, CDR2 ANQGSEA. The CDR3 extends over 13 amino acids. CDR3: CSVEGGVNSPLHF. CDR3 DNA sequence: TGCAGCGTTGAAGGAGGGGTTAATTCACCCCTCCACTTT.

V gene TRBV9 combines with J gene TRBJ2-5, with D possibly being TRBD1 (6 bases). The germline V and J ends were trimmed by 3 bases and 6 bases, with 18 bases remaining between them. The germline CDR1 and CDR2 sequences are SGDLS and YYNGEE. The CDR3 has 15 amino acids. CDR3 nucleotide sequence: TGTGCCAGCAGCGAAGGGGGATCGGGTGCGAAGACCCAGTACTTC. This encodes CASSEGGSGAKTQYF.

This clonotype was detected a few times. The genes are TRBV7-2 and TRBJ1-2; D gene ambiguous. Trimming removed 5 bases from V and 1 base from J, with 11 bases in between. The CDR3 runs to 14 residues. CDR1 and CDR2 (germline): SGHTA, FQGNSA. In nucleotides, the CDR3 is TGTGCCAGCAGCCAAAAGGACCTTAACTATGGCTACACCTTC. Translation gives CASSQKDLNYGYTF.

The rearrangement links TRBV5-1 to TRBJ1-6, with 7 bases lining up with TRBD1. V lost 1 base to trimming and J lost 7 bases; unmatched junction nucleotides: 5. Looked up from germline, CDR1 is SGHRS and CDR2 is YFSETQ. CDR3 length: 15 residues. DNA for the CDR3: TGCGCCAGCAGCTTGTGGACAGGCGAGAATTCACCCCTCCACTTT. It encodes CASSLWTGENSPLHF.

This chain joins TRBV2 and TRBJ2-7; D ambiguous. The V gene lost 4 bases and the J gene lost 0 bases, with 10 bases spanning the gap. From germline, CDR1 is SNHLY and CDR2 FYNNEI. This CDR3 has 14 residues. For the CDR3, the DNA is TGTGCCAGCAGTGTTCGGTTAAGCTCCTACGAGCAGTACTTC. Amino acids: CASSVRLSSYEQYF.

This chain uses TRBV7-9 with TRBJ2-6, with D possibly being TRBD1 (6 bases). Deletions cut 5 bases from V and 0 bases from J, with 11 bases between. Germline lookup yields CDR1 SEHNR and CDR2 FQNEAQ (reference sequence). CDR3 length equals 16 residues. In DNA form, the CDR3 reads TGTGCCAGCAGCCAGGGACACCTCTCTGGGGCCAACGTCCTGACTTTC. Its protein is CASSQGHLSGANVLTF.

The chain is built from TRBV2 and TRBJ1-4; 7 positions match TRBD1. Trimming removed 6 bases from V and 3 bases from J; junction bases left unmatched: 13. Looked up from germline, CDR1 is SNHLY and CDR2 is FYNNEI. CDR3 size: 17 residues. CDR3 bases: TGTGCCAGCAGGTGGAGACAGGGTTGTATACCTAATGAAAAACTGTTTTTT. This gives the protein CASRWRQGCIPNEKLFF.

The rearrangement joins TRBV12-3 or TRBV12-4 to TRBJ1-3; no clear D gene. CDR3 length: 13 residues. The V end was cut by 0 bases, the J end by 2 bases, with 2 bases between. The CDR3 reads CASSLATGNTIYF. The CDR3 DNA reads as TGTGCCAGCAGTTTAGCAACTGGAAACACCATATATTTT.

The CDR3 bases are TGTGCCAGTAGTATGGGCCGGCCCACTGAAGCTTTCTTT. Translated: CASSMGRPTEAFF. The chain carries TRBV19 and TRBJ1-1; D is unclear. The germline gives CDR1 LNHDA, CDR2 SQIVND (reference sequence). V dropped 3 bases and J dropped 4 bases, with 9 bases sitting between them. This CDR3 region has 13 residues.